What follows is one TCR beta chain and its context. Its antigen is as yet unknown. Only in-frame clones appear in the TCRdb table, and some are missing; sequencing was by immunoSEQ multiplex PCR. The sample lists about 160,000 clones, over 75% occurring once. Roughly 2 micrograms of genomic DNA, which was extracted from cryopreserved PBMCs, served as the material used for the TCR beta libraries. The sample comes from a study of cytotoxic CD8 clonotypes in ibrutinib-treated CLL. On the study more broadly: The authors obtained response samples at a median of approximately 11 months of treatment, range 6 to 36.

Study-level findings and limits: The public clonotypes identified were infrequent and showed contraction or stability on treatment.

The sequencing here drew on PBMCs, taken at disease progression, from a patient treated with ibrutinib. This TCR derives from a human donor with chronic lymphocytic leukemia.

CDR3 in amino acids: CASSSGDRRSYNEQFF. The DNA for the CDR3 is TGTGCCAGCAGTTCGGGGGACAGGCGGTCCTACAATGAGCAGTTCTTC. The J gene is TRBJ2-1, the V gene TRBV28; TRBD1 aligns across 8 bases. The CDR3 has 16 residues. Germline V gives CDR1 MDHEN, CDR2 SYDVKM. The trim removed 4 bases at V and 1 base at J, leaving 6 bases unmatched.